Sequencing of this T cell receptor beta chain was carried out in a study of control samples from healthy donors and cancer patients. Sequenced by immunoSEQ multiplex PCR; TCRdb stores in-frame clones only, minus some. The sample includes 100,000 or so clones, around 82% seen only once; the top ten take 13%. CDR1 and CDR2 from the germline V gene are KGHSH and LQKENI. V was shortened by 2 bases and J by 5 bases, with 10 bases between the two germline ends. There are 15 residues in the CDR3. The V gene is TRBV18, the J gene TRBJ1-6; D is possibly TRBD1 (5 bases). The sequence came from a woman aged 45-59 years in good health. The source material was blood. The CDR3: CASSPTGGDNSPLHF. The CDR3 coding sequence is TGTGCCAGCTCACCAACGGGGGGAGATAATTCACCCCTCCACTTT.